The 10 T cell receptor beta chains presented below share a single source sample, sequenced in a study of blood T cell repertoires in COVID-19. Profiled with immunoSEQ multiplex PCR; TCRdb holds only in-frame clones, not every one. The sample has roughly 250,000 clones, over 75% seen once. The sequenced sample consisted of PBMCs or T cells enriched from blood (not recorded which). All receptors derive from a woman between 40 and 50 years old who had been exposed to COVID-19.

The chain uses TRBV5-1 and TRBJ2-5, with TRBD2 as a possible D gene (5 bases). V lost 0 bases and J lost 4, with 13 bases in between. The CDR3 runs 15 residues. Germline CDR1 is SGHRS and CDR2 is YFSETQ. The CDR3 sequence is CASSLGLGRGETQYF. CDR3 coding DNA: TGCGCCAGCAGCTTGGGATTAGGGAGAGGAGAGACCCAGTACTTC.

The CDR3 spells CASSEFRVREQYV. CDR3 DNA: TGCGCCAGCAGTGAGTTCCGGGTTAGGGAGCAGTACGTC. J is TRBJ2-7 and V is TRBV10-2; D ambiguous. The CDR3 is 13 residues long. Trimming took 1 base from V and 7 from J, leaving 11 bases between them. In germline, CDR1 is WSHSY, CDR2 SAAADI.

The CDR3 DNA sequence: TGTGCCATCATGGGGACCGGGACAGGCTCCTACGAGCAGTACTTC. Translated, it gives CAIMGTGTGSYEQYF. The chain links TRBV10-3 to TRBJ2-7; 8 nucleotides line up with TRBD1. Trimming at V came to 7 bases and at J to 0 bases, leaving 8 bases not matched to a gene. CDR1 ENHRY and CDR2 SYGVKD come from the germline V gene. The CDR3 runs 15 residues.

J is TRBJ1-2 and V is TRBV18; 8 positions agree with TRBD1. V lost 2 bases and J lost 3; bases outside the gene matches: 11. Germline V gene sequence: CDR1 KGHSH, CDR2 LQKENI. The CDR3 contains 17 residues. In DNA, the CDR3 is TGTGCCAGCTCACCATACGTAGAGGGGACAGGAGACTATGGCTACACCTTC. Its protein product is CASSPYVEGTGDYGYTF. The whole variable domain, filled in from reference TRBV18 and TRBJ1-2, reads NAGVMQNPRHLVRRRGQEARLRCSPMKGHSHVYWYRQLPEEGLKFMVYLQKENIIDESGMPKERFSAEFPKEGPSILRIQQVVRGDSAAYFCASSPYVEGTGDYGYTFGSGTRLTVV.

The chain couples TRBV24-1 to TRBJ2-3, with 10 bases lining up with TRBD2. The V gene end was trimmed by 4 bases and the J gene end by 1 base; junction bases not matched to a gene: 4. The length of the CDR3 is 16 residues. Germline values: CDR1 KGHDR, CDR2 SFDVKD. CDR3 nucleotides: TGTGCCACCAGTGACCCCGGGACTAGCGGCACAGATACGCAGTATTTT. Amino acid sequence: CATSDPGTSGTDTQYF.

The chain uses TRBV12-3 or TRBV12-4 and TRBJ2-4, with D tentatively TRBD1 (6 bases). V gave up 8 bases and J gave up 4 bases, with 9 bases separating them. CDR3 size: 12 residues. The CDR3 DNA reads as TGTGCCAGCCGGGACAAGAAAAACATTCAGTACTTC. This sequence encodes CASRDKKNIQYF.

This clone has just one count. V gene TRBV19 combines with J gene TRBJ1-5; D ambiguous. CDR3 length: 12 residues. V was clipped by 7 bases and J by 4 bases, with 8 bases between them. Germline CDR1 is LNHDA and CDR2 is SQIVND (reference sequence). Written as DNA, the CDR3 is TGTGCCAGTACCACAAGAAATCAGCCCCAGCATTTT. Amino acids: CASTTRNQPQHF.

This sequence joins TRBV10-3 and TRBJ1-1; TRBD1 might be the D (5 bases). CDR1 is ENHRY and CDR2 is SYGVKD in the germline V gene. V shed 2 bases and J shed 0 bases, with 10 bases lying between them. CDR3 length: 15 amino acids. The CDR3 loop reads CAISEGQGLNTEAFF. CDR3 nucleotide sequence: TGTGCCATCAGTGAGGGGCAGGGTTTGAACACTGAAGCTTTCTTT.

The V gene is TRBV6-4, the J gene TRBJ2-1; 9 positions match TRBD2. V lost 6 bases, J lost 4 bases, and 10 bases stayed unmatched. This CDR3 comprises 16 residues. CDR1 is MRHNA, CDR2 SNTAGT, per germline. In DNA form, the CDR3 reads TGTGCCAGCAGCGCGACTAGCGGAAGGGTGTACAATGAGCAGTTCTTC. It translates to CASSATSGRVYNEQFF.

The V call is TRBV7-9, the J call TRBJ1-1; D uncertain. Between the trimmed V and J ends, which lost 5 bases and 1 base, there was a span of 8 bases. The CDR3 sequence is 13 residues long. The germline CDR1 and CDR2 sequences are SEHNR and FQNEAQ (reference sequence). CDR3 in DNA: TGTGCCAGCAGCCCCGTGGCGAACACTGAAGCTTTCTTT. It translates to CASSPVANTEAFF.